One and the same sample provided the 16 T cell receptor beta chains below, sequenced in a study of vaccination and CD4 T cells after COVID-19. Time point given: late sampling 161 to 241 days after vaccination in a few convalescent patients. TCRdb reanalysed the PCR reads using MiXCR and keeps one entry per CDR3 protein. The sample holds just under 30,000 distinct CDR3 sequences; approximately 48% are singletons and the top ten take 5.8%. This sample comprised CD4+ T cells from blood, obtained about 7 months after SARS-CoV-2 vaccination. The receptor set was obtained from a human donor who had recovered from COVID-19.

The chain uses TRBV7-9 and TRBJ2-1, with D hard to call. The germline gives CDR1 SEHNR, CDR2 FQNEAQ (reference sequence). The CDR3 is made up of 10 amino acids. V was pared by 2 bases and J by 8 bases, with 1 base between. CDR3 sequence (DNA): TGTGCCAGCAGCTTATATGAGCAGTTCTTC. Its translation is CASSLYEQFF.

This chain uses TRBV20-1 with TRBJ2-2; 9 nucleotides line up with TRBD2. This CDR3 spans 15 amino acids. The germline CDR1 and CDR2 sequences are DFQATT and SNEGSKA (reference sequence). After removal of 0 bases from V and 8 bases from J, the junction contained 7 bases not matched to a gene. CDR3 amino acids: CSARDWVAGAGELFF. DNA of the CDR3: TGCAGTGCTAGAGATTGGGTAGCGGGAGCTGGGGAGCTGTTTTTT.

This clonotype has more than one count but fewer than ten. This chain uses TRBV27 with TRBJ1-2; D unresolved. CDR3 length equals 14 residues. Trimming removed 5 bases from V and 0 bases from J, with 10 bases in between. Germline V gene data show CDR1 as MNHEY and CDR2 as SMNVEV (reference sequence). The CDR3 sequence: CASSLGGTNYGYTF. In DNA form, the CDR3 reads TGTGCCAGCAGTCTGGGAGGCACTAACTATGGCTACACCTTC.

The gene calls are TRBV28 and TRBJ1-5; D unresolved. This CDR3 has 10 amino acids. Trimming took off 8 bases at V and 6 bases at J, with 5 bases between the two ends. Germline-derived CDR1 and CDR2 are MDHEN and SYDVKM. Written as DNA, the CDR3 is TGTGCCAGCGGTCGTCAGCCCCAGCATTTT. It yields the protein CASGRQPQHF.

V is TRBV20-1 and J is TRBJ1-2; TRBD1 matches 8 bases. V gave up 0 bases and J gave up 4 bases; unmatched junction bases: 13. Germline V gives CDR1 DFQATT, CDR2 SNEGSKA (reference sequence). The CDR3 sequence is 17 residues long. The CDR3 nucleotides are TGCAGTGCTAGAGATCGGGCAGGGGGCCGTCTCTTCTATGGCTACACCTTC. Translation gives CSARDRAGGRLFYGYTF.

The CDR3 reads CASSQGTARNTIYF. The CDR3 DNA sequence: TGTGCCAGCAGCCAAGGGACAGCGAGAAACACCATATATTTT. This chain joins TRBV7-9 and TRBJ1-3, with TRBD1 identical over 7 bases. V shed 5 bases and J 5 bases; nucleotides not matched to a gene: 6. Germline lookup yields CDR1 SEHNR and CDR2 FQNEAQ (reference sequence). The CDR3 contains 14 residues.

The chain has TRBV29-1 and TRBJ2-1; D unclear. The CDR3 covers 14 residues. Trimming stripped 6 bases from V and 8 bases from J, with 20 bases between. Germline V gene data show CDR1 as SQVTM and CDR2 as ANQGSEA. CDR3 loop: CSVKEPEMIDEQFF. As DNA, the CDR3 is TGCAGCGTAAAGGAGCCGGAAATGATCGATGAGCAGTTCTTC.

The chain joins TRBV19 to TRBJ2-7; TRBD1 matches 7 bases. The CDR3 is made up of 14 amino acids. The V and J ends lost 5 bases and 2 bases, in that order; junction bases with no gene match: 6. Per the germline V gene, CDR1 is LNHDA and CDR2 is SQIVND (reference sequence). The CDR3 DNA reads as TGTGCCAGTAGTTTAACAGGACAGGCCTACGAGCAGTACTTC. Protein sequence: CASSLTGQAYEQYF.

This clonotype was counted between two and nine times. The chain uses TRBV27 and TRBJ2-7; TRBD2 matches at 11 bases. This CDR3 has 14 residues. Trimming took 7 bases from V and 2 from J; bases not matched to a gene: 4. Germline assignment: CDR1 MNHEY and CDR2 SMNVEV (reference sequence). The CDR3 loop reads CASKGLAGPYEQYF. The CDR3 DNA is TGTGCCAGCAAAGGACTAGCGGGCCCCTACGAGCAGTACTTC.

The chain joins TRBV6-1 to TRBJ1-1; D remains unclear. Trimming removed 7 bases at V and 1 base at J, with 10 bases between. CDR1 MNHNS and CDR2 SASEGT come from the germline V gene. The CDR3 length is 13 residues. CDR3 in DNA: TGTGCCAGCAAGTCGTCAGAGAACACTGAAGCTTTCTTT. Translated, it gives CASKSSENTEAFF.

DNA of the CDR3: TGTGCCAGCAATTTAGCGGGAGGGAGGCCTTTGCAGTACTTC. As protein: CASNLAGGRPLQYF. V is TRBV6-1 and J is TRBJ2-7; TRBD2 aligns across 11 bases. J lost 9 bases, V lost 7 bases, and 11 bases had no gene match. The CDR3 sequence is 14 residues long. CDR1 is MNHNS, CDR2 SASEGT, per germline.

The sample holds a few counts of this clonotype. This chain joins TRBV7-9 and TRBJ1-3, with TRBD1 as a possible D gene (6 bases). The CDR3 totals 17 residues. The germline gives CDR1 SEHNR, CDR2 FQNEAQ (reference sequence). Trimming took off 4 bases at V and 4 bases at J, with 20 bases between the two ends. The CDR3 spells CASSSLLGGGSGNTIYF. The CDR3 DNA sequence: TGTGCCAGCAGCTCCCTTTTGGGAGGGGGATCAGGAAACACCATATATTTT.

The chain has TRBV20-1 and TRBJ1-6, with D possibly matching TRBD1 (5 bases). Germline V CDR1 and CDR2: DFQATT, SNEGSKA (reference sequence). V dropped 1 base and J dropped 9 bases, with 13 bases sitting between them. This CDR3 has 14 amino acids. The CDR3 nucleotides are TGCAGTGCTAGAGCGGGGCAGATAGGTTCACCCCTCCACTTT. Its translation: CSARAGQIGSPLHF.

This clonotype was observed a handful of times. CDR3 amino acids: CASSVGTGNEQYF. The CDR3 DNA reads TGTGCCAGCAGCGTAGGGACAGGGAACGAGCAGTACTTC. The rearrangement links TRBV7-9 to TRBJ2-7, with 9 bases matching TRBD1. Trimming at V came to 5 bases and at J to 5 bases, leaving 4 bases not matched to a gene. CDR1 SEHNR and CDR2 FQNEAQ come from the germline V gene (reference sequence). The CDR3 covers 13 residues.

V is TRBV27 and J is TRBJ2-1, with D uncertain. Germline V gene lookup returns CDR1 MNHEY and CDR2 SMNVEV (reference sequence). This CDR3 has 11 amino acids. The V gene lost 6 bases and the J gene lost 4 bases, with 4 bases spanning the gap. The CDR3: CASSKYNEQFF. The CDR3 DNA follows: TGTGCCAGCAGCAAGTACAATGAGCAGTTCTTC.

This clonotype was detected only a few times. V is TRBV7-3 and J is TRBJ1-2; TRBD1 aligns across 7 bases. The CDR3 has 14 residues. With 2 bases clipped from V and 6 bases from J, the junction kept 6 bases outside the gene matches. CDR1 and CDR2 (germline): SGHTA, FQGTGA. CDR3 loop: CASSLARGGHGYTF. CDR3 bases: TGTGCCAGCAGCTTAGCTAGAGGGGGCCATGGCTACACCTTC.